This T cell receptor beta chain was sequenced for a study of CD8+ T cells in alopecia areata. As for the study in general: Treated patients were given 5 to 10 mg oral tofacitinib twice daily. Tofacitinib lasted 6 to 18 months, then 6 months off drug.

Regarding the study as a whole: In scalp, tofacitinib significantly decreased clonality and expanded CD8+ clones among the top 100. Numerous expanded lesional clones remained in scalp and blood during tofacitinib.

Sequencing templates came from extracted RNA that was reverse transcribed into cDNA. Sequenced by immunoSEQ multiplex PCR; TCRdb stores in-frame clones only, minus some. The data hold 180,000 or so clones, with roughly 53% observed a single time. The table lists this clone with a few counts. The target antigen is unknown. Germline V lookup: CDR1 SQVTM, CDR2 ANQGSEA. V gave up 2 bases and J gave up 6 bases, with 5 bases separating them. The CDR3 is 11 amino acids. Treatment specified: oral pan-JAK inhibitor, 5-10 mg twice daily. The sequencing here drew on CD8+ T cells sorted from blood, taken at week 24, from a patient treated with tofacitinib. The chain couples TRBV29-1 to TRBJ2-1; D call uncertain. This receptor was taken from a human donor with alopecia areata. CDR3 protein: CSVELGNEQFF. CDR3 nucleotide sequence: TGCAGCGTTGAATTGGGCAATGAGCAGTTCTTC.